Each of the 14 T cell receptor beta chains below was sequenced from the same sample in a study of T cell repertoires in cytomegalovirus infection. The antigens of these receptors remain unknown. TCRdb used MiXCR to reprocess the reads, holding one entry per CDR3 protein. This sample has about 900,000 distinct CDR3 sequences, with about 33% found just once. Specimen: cultured CD8+ T cells from PBMCs, collected from culture after CMV antigen stimulation. The receptors were gathered from a human donor in good health (CMV status not recorded). Some clones in this sample may be carry-over from other donors' samples.

This clonotype was seen a few times. V gene TRBV19 combines with J gene TRBJ1-6; 8 nucleotides line up with TRBD1. This CDR3 is 15 amino acids long. Trimming at V came to 5 bases and at J to 7 bases, leaving 7 bases not matched to a gene. Germline assignment: CDR1 LNHDA and CDR2 SQIVND (reference sequence). The CDR3 spells CASSPMTGANSPLHF. CDR3 bases: TGTGCCAGTAGTCCAATGACAGGGGCAAATTCACCCCTCCACTTT.

This clonotype was observed at least ten times. The chain carries TRBV7-2 and TRBJ2-7; 9 bases fit TRBD2. In germline, CDR1 is SGHTA, CDR2 FQGNSA. Germline trimming cut 1 base from V and 2 bases from J; bases unmatched to any gene: 3. The CDR3 runs 15 residues. The CDR3 sequence: CASSLVGGGAYEQYV. In DNA, the CDR3 is TGTGCCAGCAGCTTAGTTGGCGGGGGGGCCTACGAGCAGTACGTC.

In this sample, this clonotype turned up a few times. The rearrangement links TRBV6-2 or TRBV6-3 to TRBJ1-5; tentative D call: TRBD1 (5 bases). V lost 8 bases and J 2 bases, leaving 13 bases between the germline ends. This CDR3 has 14 amino acids. The germline CDR1 and CDR2 sequences are MNHEY and SVGEGT. The CDR3 sequence is CASLPGTGNQPQHF. CDR3 in DNA: TGTGCCAGCCTCCCCGGGACTGGCAATCAGCCCCAGCATTTT.

This clonotype has at least ten counts. The V gene is TRBV7-2, the J gene TRBJ2-3; 7 nucleotides match TRBD2. This CDR3 has 17 residues. Germline values: CDR1 SGHTA, CDR2 FQGNSA. The V segment lost 4 bases and the J segment 0 bases; nucleotides outside the gene matches: 10. The CDR3 spells CASSSPRAGQSTDTQYF. DNA for the CDR3: TGTGCCAGCAGCTCCCCGCGAGCGGGGCAGAGCACAGATACGCAGTATTTT. Complete variable domain (other parts from reference TRBV7-2 and TRBJ2-3): GAGVSQSPSNKVTEKGKDVELRCDPISGHTALYWYRQSLGQGLEFLIYFQGNSAPDKSGLPSDRFSAERTGGSVSTLTIQRTQQEDSAVYLCASSSPRAGQSTDTQYFGPGTRLTVL.

The table lists this clonotype with a count of one. J is TRBJ1-6 and V is TRBV7-4, with D unclear. The CDR3 length is 13 residues. V dropped 4 bases and J dropped 10 bases, with 11 bases sitting between them. The germline gives CDR1 SGHVT, CDR2 SQSDAQ. CDR3 nucleotide sequence: TGTGCCAGCAGCTACGACCCTGGGTCACCCCTCCACTTT. Translation gives CASSYDPGSPLHF.

In this sample, this clonotype turned up a few times. The chain joins TRBV6-5 to TRBJ2-7, with D unresolved. CDR3 length: 13 residues. CDR1 MNHEY and CDR2 SVGAGI come from the germline V gene. Trimming took 7 bases from V and 1 from J, leaving 11 bases between them. The CDR3: CASTVGSSYEQYF. The CDR3 DNA follows: TGTGCCAGCACGGTCGGCAGTTCCTACGAGCAGTACTTC.

In this sample, this clonotype turned up a few times. V and J are TRBV6-5 and TRBJ2-1; possibly TRBD2 for D (6 bases). V was clipped by 10 bases and J by 2 bases, with 18 bases between them. Germline V gene sequence: CDR1 MNHEY, CDR2 SVGAGI. The CDR3 has 15 amino acids. The CDR3 region has the DNA TGTGCCACAAGGGGAGAGGGGAGGACCTACAATGAGCAGTTCTTC. This sequence encodes CATRGEGRTYNEQFF.

This clonotype was picked up a small number of times. V is TRBV19 and J is TRBJ2-1; the match to TRBD1 covers 7 bases. V shed 7 bases, J shed 2 bases, and the junction held 8 bases outside the gene matches. The CDR3 consists of 15 residues. Per the germline V gene, CDR1 is LNHDA and CDR2 is SQIVND (reference sequence). CDR3 residues: CASTSTGSPYNEQFF. CDR3 bases: TGTGCCAGTACCTCGACAGGGTCGCCCTACAATGAGCAGTTCTTC. Full variable domain (outside the CDR3, taken from reference TRBV19 and TRBJ2-1): DGGITQSPKYLFRKEGQNVTLSCEQNLNHDAMYWYRQDPGQGLRLIYYSQIVNDFQKGDIAEGYSVSREKKESFPLTVTSAQKNPTAFYLCASTSTGSPYNEQFFGPGTRLTVL.

The chain carries TRBV4-2 and TRBJ1-5; no firm D call. V lost 0 bases, J lost 1 base, and 7 bases lay in between. In germline, CDR1 is LGHNA, CDR2 YNFKEQ. The CDR3 has 15 amino acids. The CDR3 reads CASSQERSSNQPQHF. CDR3 nucleotide sequence: TGTGCCAGCAGCCAAGAACGGTCCAGCAATCAGCCCCAGCATTTT.

This clonotype was counted ten times or more. V gene TRBV12-3 or TRBV12-4 combines with J gene TRBJ1-1; a weak D match, TRBD1 (5 bases). The germline V and J ends were trimmed by 7 bases and 4 bases, with 10 bases remaining between them. This CDR3 is built from 12 residues. CDR3 sequence: CASTGVGTEAFF. As DNA, the CDR3 is TGTGCCAGCACGGGGGTGGGCACTGAAGCTTTCTTT.

This clonotype was detected a few times. The CDR3 reads CASSSPKGLGYEQYF. CDR3 nucleotide sequence: TGTGCCAGCAGCTCGCCCAAGGGACTAGGCTACGAGCAGTACTTC. The chain links TRBV7-9 to TRBJ2-7; 8 bases are shared with TRBD2. The V gene's germline CDR1 is SEHNR and CDR2 FQNEAQ (reference sequence). Trimming at V came to 4 bases and at J to 3 bases, leaving 8 bases not matched to a gene. The CDR3 consists of 15 residues.

The genes are TRBV7-6 and TRBJ2-1, with 12 bases that match TRBD2. J lost 6 bases, V lost 10 bases, and 10 bases had no gene match. This CDR3 has 15 residues. Germline CDR1 is SGHVS and CDR2 is FNYEAQ. CDR3 sequence reads: CANRPLAGGLNEQFF. The CDR3 DNA follows: TGTGCCAACAGGCCTCTAGCGGGGGGGCTCAATGAGCAGTTCTTC.

Only one count was recorded for this clonotype. The chain is built from TRBV7-9 and TRBJ2-7, with 15 nucleotides matching TRBD2. This CDR3 is 19 amino acids long. Germline CDR1 is SEHNR and CDR2 is FQNEAQ (reference sequence). Trimming removed 5 bases from V and 2 bases from J; junction bases left unmatched: 13. The CDR3 bases are TGTGCCAGCAGCCAATCCGGGACTAGCGGGGGGACAAAGCCCTACGAGCAGTACGTC. This translates into CASSQSGTSGGTKPYEQYV.

V usage is TRBV27 and J usage is TRBJ2-1; D might be TRBD1 (6 bases). Trimming removed 3 bases at V and 5 bases at J, with 11 bases between. Germline values: CDR1 MNHEY, CDR2 SMNVEV (reference sequence). This CDR3 has 14 residues. The CDR3 DNA sequence: TGTGCCAGCAGTTTGACCGGGACACACAATGAGCAGTTCTTC. Protein: CASSLTGTHNEQFF.